The 8 T cell receptor beta chains reported below all come from one sample, sequenced in a study of blood T cell repertoires in COVID-19 (dated by TCRdb to the early 2020s). Library preparation used the immunoSEQ multiplex PCR assay. TCRdb holds this immuneACCESS table with in-frame rearrangements only. Some clones are missing; in checked studies, unresolved V genes explain under half, and the rest has no known cause. This sample gives about 250,000 clones in total; around 82% of them show up just once. Together, the top ten hold less than 4% of the sample. The source material was PBMCs or T cells enriched from blood (not recorded which). Receptor source: a woman aged 40 to 50 who had been exposed to COVID-19.

The CDR3 DNA reads TGTGCCAGCAGCCAAAAACCCGGGACAACAAATACTGAAGCTTTCTTT. It yields the protein CASSQKPGTTNTEAFF. This chain connects TRBV14 to TRBJ1-1; possibly TRBD1 for D (6 bases). The CDR3 is 16 residues long. Germline values: CDR1 SGHDN, CDR2 FVKESK. Trimming shortened V by 2 bases and J by 5 bases, and 18 bases separated the two germline ends.

This chain joins TRBV7-8 and TRBJ2-2; D possibly corresponds to TRBD2 (6 bases). Germline V gene lookup returns CDR1 SGHVS and CDR2 FQNEAQ. Trimming left V 7 bases short and J 0 bases short, with 18 bases between. The CDR3 runs 17 residues. Here the CDR3 reads CASTKAAGRPNTGELFF. In nucleotides, the CDR3 is TGTGCCAGCACCAAGGCGGCGGGGAGACCGAACACCGGGGAGCTGTTTTTT.

V and J are TRBV10-3 and TRBJ1-2; TRBD1 matches 9 bases. Germline loops: CDR1 ENHRY, CDR2 SYGVKD. The CDR3 runs to 13 residues. V was clipped by 4 bases and J by 6 bases; unmatched bases: 3. CDR3 sequence (DNA): TGTGCCATCAGTGTGGGACAGGGTGATGGCTACACCTTC. Encoded protein: CAISVGQGDGYTF.

The CDR3 coding sequence is TGTGCCAGCACCCTCCGAGCTGAAGCTTTCTTT. Amino acid sequence: CASTLRAEAFF. The chain recombines TRBV28 with TRBJ1-1, with D hard to call. This CDR3 region has 11 residues. CDR1 and CDR2 from the germline V gene are MDHEN and SYDVKM. V was shortened by 7 bases and J by 6 bases, with 9 bases between the two germline ends.

V is TRBV5-6 and J is TRBJ2-3; 8 bases align to TRBD1. This CDR3 has 15 residues. Trimming cost V 6 bases and J 4 bases; bases outside gene matches: 10. CDR1 is SGHDT, CDR2 YYEEEE, per germline. CDR3 DNA: TGTGCCAGCACCCAAGAGACAGGGGAAGCAGATACGCAGTATTTT. Translation gives CASTQETGEADTQYF. Supplemented by reference TRBV5-6 and TRBJ2-3, the full variable domain reads DAGVTQSPTHLIKTRGQQVTLRCSPKSGHDTVSWYQQALGQGPQFIFQYYEEEERQRGNFPDRFSGHQFPNYSSELNVNALLLGDSALYLCASTQETGEADTQYFGPGTRLTVL.

The gene calls are TRBV30 and TRBJ1-1, with a possible D match to TRBD1 (5 bases). The V gene's germline CDR1 is GTSNPN and CDR2 SVGIG (reference sequence). The CDR3 loop spans 12 amino acids. V lost 0 bases to trimming and J lost 6 bases, with 8 bases between them. CDR3 amino acids: CAWSVPGPEAFF. The CDR3 nucleotides are TGTGCCTGGAGTGTACCAGGGCCTGAAGCTTTCTTT.

This clone was seen more than once but under ten times. The V gene is TRBV7-9, the J gene TRBJ2-1; the D is unclear. CDR1 SEHNR and CDR2 FQNEAQ come from the germline V gene (reference sequence). CDR3 size: 11 residues. Deletions cut 3 bases from V and 10 bases from J, with 7 bases between. In DNA, the CDR3 is TGTGCCAGCAGCTTTGGCCCAGAGCAGTTCTTC. Translated: CASSFGPEQFF.

This chain links TRBV7-3 with TRBJ2-3, with 13 positions matching TRBD2. Trimming took 5 bases from V and 1 from J; bases not matched to a gene: 3. CDR1 SGHTA and CDR2 FQGTGA come from the germline V gene. CDR3 length: 16 amino acids. This CDR3 reads CASSPGLAGGTDTQYF. CDR3 bases: TGTGCCAGCAGCCCAGGACTAGCGGGGGGCACAGATACGCAGTATTTT.